One and the same sample provided the 19 T cell receptor beta chains below, sequenced in a study of T cells in Graves' hyperthyroidism and ophthalmopathy. RNA transcripts served as the template for amplifying TCR beta CDR3 regions. A set of HTBI primers served as the primers for a first-round RT-PCR of the TCR CDR3. Each CDR3 protein gets one entry after TCRdb re-called the multiplex PCR reads with MiXCR. The sample yields hundreds of thousands of distinct CDR3 sequences, around 15% seen once. Sequenced: blood. These receptors were taken from a woman aged 40 to 50 with Graves' ophthalmopathy.

This clonotype appeared many times. The chain uses TRBV5-1 and TRBJ2-1, with D unclear. Between the trimmed V and J ends, which lost 0 bases and 5 bases, there was a span of 9 bases. The CDR3 contains 14 residues. Germline values: CDR1 SGHRS, CDR2 YFSETQ. The CDR3 here is CASSLDASHNEQFF. CDR3 DNA: TGCGCCAGCAGCTTGGATGCCAGTCACAATGAGCAGTTCTTC.

V and J are TRBV20-1 and TRBJ2-1, with D maybe TRBD2 (5 bases). CDR1 is DFQATT and CDR2 is SNEGSKA in the germline V gene (reference sequence). This CDR3 has 17 amino acids. V was cut by 0 bases and J by 1 base, with 16 bases left in between. The CDR3 DNA reads as TGCAGTGCTAGAGATCTAAGAGGGCTTGGTTCCTACAATGAGCAGTTCTTC. Encoded protein: CSARDLRGLGSYNEQFF.

There are many counts of this clonotype. The chain is built from TRBV7-9 and TRBJ2-5; D possibly corresponds to TRBD2 (7 bases). This CDR3 is 15 amino acids long. The germline V gene encodes CDR1 SEHNR and CDR2 FQNEAQ (reference sequence). V lost 0 bases to trimming and J lost 5 bases, with 13 bases between them. The CDR3 DNA sequence: TGTGCCAGCAGCTTAGCTGCACAGGGAGGGGAGACCCAGTACTTC. Encoded protein: CASSLAAQGGETQYF.

This clonotype came up many times. The J gene is TRBJ2-5, the V gene TRBV5-1, with a weak D call TRBD1 (6 bases). The CDR3 covers 15 residues. In germline, CDR1 is SGHRS, CDR2 YFSETQ. The V end was cut by 4 bases, the J end by 0 bases, with 13 bases between. In DNA, the CDR3 is TGCGCCAGCAGCAACCTGGGACATAACCAAGAGACCCAGTACTTC. Translated: CASSNLGHNQETQYF.

This clonotype was detected a few times. Relative to the germline gene, one junction end is altered; a read error may explain this. The chain links TRBV12-3 or TRBV12-4 to TRBJ2-1; 11 bases match TRBD2. This CDR3 spans 14 amino acids. The CDR3 reads CASSIAGGRNEQFF. As DNA, the CDR3 is TGTGCCAGCAGTATAGCGGGAGGGCGGAATGAGCAGTTCTTC.

The sample holds a few counts of this clonotype. The J gene is TRBJ2-5, the V gene TRBV3-1, with 13 positions matching TRBD2. With 5 bases clipped from V and 4 bases from J, the junction kept 7 bases outside the gene matches. The CDR3 totals 16 residues. From germline, CDR1 is LGHDT and CDR2 YNNKEL (reference sequence). The CDR3 loop is CASSSRTSGSIETQYF. In DNA form, the CDR3 reads TGTGCCAGCAGCTCCCGGACTAGCGGGAGCATAGAGACCCAGTACTTC.

This clonotype was picked up many times. The V call is TRBV28, the J call TRBJ2-5; TRBD1 might be the D (6 bases). The CDR3 covers 13 residues. CDR1 is MDHEN and CDR2 is SYDVKM in the germline V gene. The V end was cut by 2 bases, the J end by 3 bases, with 7 bases between. In DNA, the CDR3 is TGTGCCAGCAGTTTAGGGGACAAAGAGACCCAGTACTTC. Residues: CASSLGDKETQYF.

This chain uses TRBV20-1 with TRBJ2-3, with D tentatively TRBD1 (6 bases). The CDR3 loop spans 17 amino acids. Trimming removed 6 bases at V and 6 bases at J, with 28 bases between. CDR1 and CDR2 from the germline V gene are DFQATT and SNEGSKA (reference sequence). In nucleotides, the CDR3 is TGCAGTGCCGAAGCCCTCCAGGGGAAAATAGCGTTGGATACGCAGTATTTT. This gives the protein CSAEALQGKIALDTQYF.

The rearrangement uses TRBV20-1 and TRBJ1-5; the match to TRBD1 covers 9 bases. This CDR3 is 16 amino acids long. Germline CDR1 and CDR2: DFQATT and SNEGSKA (reference sequence). V lost 0 bases to trimming and J lost 6 bases; unmatched junction nucleotides: 9. CDR3 sequence reads: CSARDPGQGIIQPQHF. Written as DNA, the CDR3 is TGCAGTGCTAGAGATCCGGGACAGGGTATCATTCAGCCCCAGCATTTT.

This clonotype was seen a handful of times. J is TRBJ2-3 and V is TRBV7-2; possible D gene TRBD2, 7 bases. Per the germline V gene, CDR1 is SGHTA and CDR2 is FQGNSA. The CDR3 extends over 14 amino acids. Trimming took off 5 bases at V and 3 bases at J, with 12 bases between the two ends. The CDR3 loop is CASSRGGATDTQYF. Written as DNA, the CDR3 is TGTGCCAGCAGCAGGGGGGGAGCTACAGATACGCAGTATTTT.

This clonotype was seen at least ten times. J is TRBJ1-4 and V is TRBV30; TRBD1 might be the D (6 bases). Germline-derived CDR1 and CDR2 are GTSNPN and SVGIG (reference sequence). The V end lost 3 bases, the J end lost 8 bases, and 19 bases lay between the germline ends. The CDR3 extends over 15 amino acids. The CDR3 DNA reads as TGTGCCTGGAGGCTCAACAGGGTTTTCGGCGAAAAACTGTTTTTT. Residues: CAWRLNRVFGEKLFF.

Ten or more counts support this clonotype. V and J are TRBV11-2 and TRBJ2-5; no definite D call. Trimming removed 1 base at V and 6 bases at J, with 12 bases between. The CDR3 sequence is 14 residues long. CDR1 SGHAT and CDR2 FQNNGV come from the germline V gene. The CDR3 coding sequence is TGTGCCAGCAGCTTAGTGGCAGGCCTACAGACCCAGTACTTC. It is translated as CASSLVAGLQTQYF. The whole variable domain, filled in from reference TRBV11-2 and TRBJ2-5, reads EAGVAQSPRYKIIEKRQSVAFWCNPISGHATLYWYQQILGQGPKLLIQFQNNGVVDDSQLPKDRFSAERLKGVDSTLKIQPAKLEDSAVYLCASSLVAGLQTQYFGPGTRLLVL.

The chain recombines TRBV5-1 with TRBJ2-7, with D perhaps TRBD1 (5 bases). CDR3 size: 14 residues. The V and J ends lost 1 base and 3 bases respectively, with 11 bases between them. Germline V lookup: CDR1 SGHRS, CDR2 YFSETQ. The CDR3 spells CASSLHAGIYEQYF. The CDR3 nucleotides are TGCGCCAGCAGCTTGCATGCAGGGATCTACGAGCAGTACTTC.

This chain joins TRBV5-4 and TRBJ1-2; D call uncertain. Germline assignment: CDR1 SGHNT and CDR2 YYREEE (reference sequence). The CDR3 is 13 residues long. Trimming took off 3 bases at V and 1 base at J, with 7 bases between the two ends. DNA for the CDR3: TGTGCCAGCAGCTCGATCCTTAACTATGGCTACACCTTC. Translating gives CASSSILNYGYTF.

This clonotype has a count of ten or more. The chain uses TRBV6-5 and TRBJ2-3; a possible D gene is TRBD1 (5 bases). Trimming took off 3 bases at V and 4 bases at J, with 11 bases between the two ends. This CDR3 region has 14 residues. Germline CDR1 reads MNHEY; CDR2 reads SVGAGI. The DNA for the CDR3 is TGTGCCAGCAGTTATTTAGGGGCTTCAGATACGCAGTATTTT. Translating gives CASSYLGASDTQYF.

This clonotype was observed many times. The V gene is TRBV2, the J gene TRBJ1-5, with a tentative D call TRBD1 (6 bases). Trimming left V 6 bases short and J 0 bases short, with 12 bases between. CDR1 is SNHLY, CDR2 FYNNEI, per germline. This CDR3 is 15 amino acids long. The CDR3 reads CASSLTGVSNQPQHF. The CDR3 DNA reads TGTGCCAGCAGCTTGACAGGAGTTAGCAATCAGCCCCAGCATTTT.

This clonotype was counted ten times or more. The chain is built from TRBV18 and TRBJ2-3; D gene unclear. V was pared by 0 bases and J by 4 bases, with 5 bases between. CDR1 and CDR2 (germline): KGHSH, LQKENI. The CDR3 runs 13 residues. The CDR3 is CASSPPSADTQYF. CDR3 bases: TGTGCCAGCTCACCACCGTCGGCAGATACGCAGTATTTT.

This clonotype was seen ten or more times. The rearrangement joins TRBV12-3 or TRBV12-4 to TRBJ2-4, with D uncertain. The CDR3 contains 14 residues. V was cut by 8 bases and J by 0 bases, with 11 bases left in between. CDR3 nucleotide sequence: TGTGCCAGCTCAGCTTATTTAGCCAAAAACATTCAGTACTTC. It encodes CASSAYLAKNIQYF.

This clonotype was seen more than once but under ten times. J is TRBJ1-2 and V is TRBV20-1; 7 bases match TRBD1. Germline CDR1 DFQATT, CDR2 SNEGSKA (reference sequence). Trimming cost V 1 base and J 7 bases; bases outside gene matches: 6. This CDR3 is built from 13 residues. Here the CDR3 DNA reads TGCAGTGCTAGAGCCGGGACAGCGATTGGCTACACCTTC. Protein product: CSARAGTAIGYTF.